Sequencing of this T cell receptor (beta chain) was carried out in a study of metastatic and nonmetastatic thyroid tumors. Across the whole study: Comparative analysis of repertoires was undertaken across blood and tumor or nodule tissue obtained from malignant and benign thyroid patients.

Study-wide points: Within blood and tumor, benign nodules reportedly had significantly lower TCR beta diversity than malignant thyroid tumors did.

In the original analysis: The study took CDR3 differences across clinicopathological groups and made a distant-metastasis classifier for papillary thyroid cancer from them. TCRdb re-called the PCR reads via MiXCR. TCRdb's processing, not the study's, gives the V and J calls here. The sample includes over 15,000 clones, 34% of them seen just once. The entire patient cohort was treatment-naive prior to thyroid surgery. Per germline, CDR1 DFQATT and CDR2 SNEGSKA (reference sequence). This CDR3 has 16 amino acids. Trimming left V 5 bases short and J 2 bases short, with 18 bases between. By sample share, this clone is medium-sized. The antigen is unknown.

Specimen: tumor tissue. The sequence was collected from a female donor with papillary thyroid cancer or a benign thyroid nodule (not recorded which). Some clones in this sample may be carry-over from other donors' samples. The rearrangement joins TRBV20-1 to TRBJ2-2; D assignment may be TRBD1 or TRBD2 (5 bases each). The CDR3 DNA follows: TGCAGTGCTGGGAAAGAGGGGCAACCAAACACCGGGGAGCTGTTTTTT. Its translation: CSAGKEGQPNTGELFF.